The T cell receptor beta chain under discussion was sequenced for a study of blood T cell repertoires in COVID-19. For the study at large: COVID-19 samples, acute and convalescent, were from the United States, Italy and Spain.

As originally analysed: Cell counts per sample came from amplifying reference gene primers. Method: immunoSEQ multiplex PCR; TCRdb's copy keeps in-frame clones and lacks some. The DNA gave D and trimming, while V, J and clone size come from that table. Of over 200,000 clones in the sample, roughly 88% were seen once. The TCR originated in a man aged 40-55 years who had recovered from COVID-19. Sequencing was carried out using peripheral blood.

The CDR3 DNA sequence: TGTGCCAGTAGTATTGCCAGACTAGTTAAGGTCGGGGAGCTGTTTTTT. It translates to CASSIARLVKVGELFF. This chain connects TRBV19 to TRBJ2-2; possibly TRBD2 for D (6 bases). Trimming cost V 3 bases and J 7 bases, with 18 bases left between them. Germline loops: CDR1 LNHDA, CDR2 SQIVND (reference sequence). The CDR3 is made up of 16 amino acids.